This TCR beta chain was recorded in a study of identical twins. Study-wide results and caveats: Researchers caution that invariant MAIT and iNKT cells could partly confound zero-insertion analyses. Beta out-of-frame sequences showed weaker excess twin sharing.

CDR1 is SGHRS, CDR2 YFSETQ, per germline. Trimming shortened V by 0 bases and J by 8 bases, and 6 bases separated the two germline ends. The CDR3 extends over 13 amino acids. This clonotype has a handful of counts. Its antigen is unidentified. A single record per CDR3 protein comes from TCRdb applying MiXCR to the 5' RACE reads. The top ten hold around 0.4% of the sample, which has about 530,000 distinct CDR3 sequences, approximately 14% seen once. The data also belong to a second study, concerning yellow fever vaccine responses in identical twins.

Input material: CD4+ T cells sorted from blood. J is TRBJ1-6 and V is TRBV5-1; D call uncertain. The sequence was obtained from a woman aged 18-29 years in good health. The CDR3 protein is CASSLAEDSPLHF. DNA for the CDR3: TGCGCCAGCAGCTTGGCAGAGGATTCACCCCTCCACTTT.